This is a list of T cell receptor beta chains from one sample in a study of CD8 T cells in ankylosing spondylitis. Each CDR3 protein is one row after TCRdb ran MiXCR on the 5' RACE reads. The sample lists nearly 350,000 distinct CDR3 sequences; roughly 14% were seen once. Sequenced input: blood, either unsorted or a sorted T cell fraction (not recorded which). All receptors come from a male donor with ankylosing spondylitis or in good health (not recorded which). CDR3s include the opening cysteine and the closing phenylalanine or tryptophan. D genes are given only for firm matches. Clone size is given for some rows only: seen once, a few or many times, or a class if the clone is expanded.

j_call v_call clone_size d_call cdr3_aa cdr3_nt
TRBJ2-7 TRBV6-6 - - CATTNRETYEQYF TGTGCCACCACAAACCGGGAGACATACGAGCAGTACTTC
TRBJ1-5 TRBV20-1 many - CSARDLAGSNQPQHF TGCAGTGCTAGAGATCTCGCGGGTAGCAATCAGCCCCAGCATTTT
TRBJ2-4 TRBV20-1 - - CSAIRLAEKNIQYF TGCAGTGCTATTCGCCTAGCCGAGAAAAACATTCAGTACTTC
TRBJ2-7 TRBV19 few TRBD2 CASSIEGGAYEQYF TGTGCCAGTAGTATTGAGGGAGGGGCCTACGAGCAGTACTTC
TRBJ1-3 TRBV29-1 - - CSVGDLSGNTIYF TGCAGCGTTGGTGATCTCTCTGGAAACACCATATATTTT
TRBJ2-3 TRBV5-1 many - CASSGAGGTDTQYF TGCGCCAGCTCCGGGGCAGGGGGCACAGATACGCAGTATTTT
TRBJ1-5 TRBV3-1 - - CASSRDPGGGQPQHF TGTGCCAGCAGCAGGGACCCTGGGGGAGGTCAGCCCCAGCATTTT
TRBJ2-7 TRBV2 many - CASSSGTPPYEQYF TGTGCCAGCAGCTCCGGGACCCCCCCCTACGAGCAGTACTTC
TRBJ2-3 TRBV7-9 many - CASSTLKTQYF TGTGCCAGCAGCACCCTAAAGACGCAGTATTTT
TRBJ2-7 TRBV5-1 few - CASSPTGPSYEQYF TGCGCCAGCAGCCCGACAGGCCCTTCCTACGAGCAGTACTTC
TRBJ2-1 TRBV4-2 few - CASSRLGRGTLRNEQFF TGTGCCAGCAGCCGGCTGGGCAGGGGAACTTTACGCAATGAGCAGTTCTTC
TRBJ2-2 TRBV11-2 - - CASSLDSGNTGELFF TGTGCCAGCAGCTTAGATTCAGGGAACACCGGGGAGCTGTTTTTT
TRBJ2-7 TRBV12-3/TRBV12-4 - - CASTNKRGEQYF TGTGCCAGCACTAACAAGAGGGGAGAGCAGTACTTC
TRBJ2-5 TRBV4-2 - TRBD1 CASSLHGTEETQYF TGTGCCAGCAGCCTCCACGGGACAGAAGAGACCCAGTACTTC
TRBJ2-1 TRBV29-1 - - CSVLSLHSYNEQFF TGCAGCGTTCTTTCCCTTCACTCCTACAATGAGCAGTTCTTC
TRBJ2-2 TRBV5-6 few - CASSKYSTGELFF TGTGCCAGCAGCAAATACAGCACCGGGGAGCTGTTTTTT
TRBJ2-3 TRBV12-3/TRBV12-4 once TRBD2 CASRVSSGTTDTQYF TGTGCCAGCAGGGTTTCTAGCGGTACCACAGATACGCAGTATTTT
TRBJ1-1 TRBV20-1 few - CSARLGPTNTEAFF TGCAGTGCTAGACTAGGACCCACGAACACTGAAGCTTTCTTT
TRBJ2-1 TRBV20-1 few TRBD2 CSARGGTRGEQFF TGCAGTGCTAGGGGAGGGACGCGTGGTGAGCAGTTCTTC
TRBJ2-2 TRBV5-1 many - CASSPANTGELFF TGTGCCAGCAGTCCCGCGAACACCGGGGAGCTGTTTTTT
TRBJ1-5 TRBV20-1 few - CSAPGGSRGSNQPQHF TGCAGTGCTCCCGGGGGCAGCCGGGGTAGCAATCAGCCCCAGCATTTT
TRBJ2-2 TRBV3-1 few - CASTPAYGRGITGELFF TGTGCCAGCACCCCTGCTTATGGACGGGGGATAACCGGGGAGCTGTTTTTT
TRBJ2-7 TRBV14 few - CASSPRIGTGYEQYF TGTGCCAGCAGCCCCCGGATAGGTACAGGTTACGAGCAGTACTTC
TRBJ1-1 TRBV7-2 - - CASSLGSRPEAFF TGTGCCAGCAGCTTAGGGTCCCGGCCCGAAGCTTTCTTT
TRBJ2-1 TRBV7-9 few - CASSLVGGSSYNEQFF TGTGCCAGCAGCTTAGTCGGGGGATCCTCCTACAATGAGCAGTTCTTC
TRBJ2-1 TRBV3-1 many - CASSQEGLSNNEQFF TGTGCCAGCAGCCAAGAAGGACTCTCCAACAATGAGCAGTTCTTC
TRBJ2-6 TRBV28 - TRBD1 CASSRASGTGSGANVLTF TGTGCCAGCAGTAGGGCCTCCGGGACAGGGTCTGGGGCCAACGTCCTGACTTTC
TRBJ2-7 TRBV5-1 - TRBD1 CASSSGQGFYEQYF TGCGCCAGCAGCTCAGGACAGGGCTTCTACGAGCAGTACTTC